This T cell receptor (beta chain) stems from a study of blood T cell repertoires in COVID-19 (dated by TCRdb to about 2020). Turning to the overall study: The collaborator samples originated in the United States, Italy and Spain and spanned the acute and convalescent phases of COVID-19. The prospective study material was composed of cDNA or gDNA derived from T cells, B-cell-depleted T cells, or PBMCs. Subjects who had been exposed to COVID-19, were actively infected with it, or had recovered from it provided the deeply sampled blood TCRbeta repertoires that made up the dataset. The repertoires were released in a freely available public database intended as a resource for research on the immune response to SARS-CoV-2. Samples came from the ongoing ImmuneRACE study (first 160 participants) plus 1,254 subjects from 6 global collaborators. A de-identified subject ID, COVID-19 status, age in years and sex were almost always included in the sample metadata. Where available, HLA class I and class II types were obtained from metadata supplied by the sample provider rather than from assay-based typing. The research as a whole found: Clinical and demographic metadata were provided uncurated, with the amount varying by source and participant.

Note on this clone: Its antigen target is currently unknown. Per-base qualities were not stored, and no clone one base away is much larger.

The immunoSEQ Assay, a bias-controlled multiplex PCR, was used to amplify TCRbeta CDR3 regions from genomic DNA. For the original study's pipeline: Within the assay, amplification of reference gene primers was used to estimate how many nucleated cells each sample contained. To quantify the absolute abundance of each unique TCRbeta CDR3 rearrangement, sequence reads were collapsed and filtered. Productive Simpson clonality was computed per sample as the square root of Simpson's diversity index over productive rearrangements. Imported from immuneACCESS, the table was reduced by TCRdb to in-frame sequences with V and J called. These copies leave out some clones; in studies compared against another copy, an unresolved V gene accounts for under half, and the cause of the remainder is not known. Clone size and the V and J calls come from that table; the DNA yielded D and trimming. The table for this sample lists roughly 300,000 clones; roughly 86% of them were counted only once. Of the sample, 9% to 9.5% is held by the ten largest clones.

Collaborating institutions collected whole blood in K2EDTA tubes following their own protocols. Collaborator samples were shipped for TCRbeta analysis as frozen whole blood, isolated PBMCs, or DNA extracted from either sample type. V loses 0 bases of germline sequence and J loses 6 bases, and the interval between the two ends is 8 bases. From its cysteine to its phenylalanine, the CDR3 spans 13 amino acids. CDR3 DNA is the only sequence kept; it has 39 bases, read in frame from the first base. Based on the germline V gene, the CDR1 and CDR2 sequences are SGHRS and YFSETQ. The chain couples TRBV5-1 to TRBJ2-3, with the D gene not clear enough to name. Sequenced input: peripheral blood. The clonotype comes from a man aged 18 to 30 with active or convalescent COVID-19. The CDR3 sequence is CASSLEVGDTQYF. The nucleotide sequence reads as follows: TGCGCCAGCAGCTTGGAAGTCGGGGATACGCAGTATTTT.